Listed below are T cell receptor beta chains from one sample, sequenced in a study of identical twins. TCRdb fed the 5' RACE reads into MiXCR, producing one record per CDR3 protein. The table includes around 550,000 distinct CDR3 sequences, over 12% detected once. This sample also appeared in a second study, on yellow fever vaccine responses in identical twins.

Input material: CD4+ T cells sorted from blood. These receptors came from a woman under 30 in good health. The CDR3 runs from the conserved cysteine through the conserved F or W. D genes are given only for firm matches. Not all rows give a size; the values are once, few, many and, for expanded clones, a class.

j_call	clone_size	d_call	v_call	cdr3_aa	cdr3_nt
TRBJ1-1	-	TRBD1	TRBV18	CASSRDRGGTEAFF	TGTGCCAGCTCAAGGGACAGGGGAGGCACTGAAGCTTTCTTT
TRBJ2-2	few	-	TRBV5-1	CASSLASGTRNTGELFF	TGCGCCAGCAGCTTGGCCTCCGGGACAAGGAACACCGGGGAGCTGTTTTTT
TRBJ1-4	-	-	TRBV28	CASSGTGLEEKLFF	TGTGCCAGCAGCGGAACAGGGTTGGAGGAAAAACTGTTTTTT
TRBJ1-5	few	-	TRBV12-3/TRBV12-4	CASSGRTASNQPQHF	TGTGCCAGCAGTGGGAGGACAGCTAGCAATCAGCCCCAGCATTTT
TRBJ1-2	once	-	TRBV7-9	CASSTGRGQISPYTF	TGTGCCAGCAGCACGGGCCGTGGACAGATTAGCCCCTACACCTTC
TRBJ2-2	-	TRBD1	TRBV5-1	CASSFPQGARNTGELFF	TGCGCCAGCAGCTTTCCACAGGGGGCCAGGAACACCGGGGAGCTGTTTTTT
TRBJ2-7	many	-	TRBV12-3/TRBV12-4	CASSLTGTTSYEQYF	TGTGCCAGCAGTCTTACCGGGACAACCTCCTACGAGCAGTACTTC
TRBJ1-2	few	-	TRBV5-6	CASSLLPGDGYTF	TGTGCCAGCAGCTTGTTGCCGGGCGATGGCTACACCTTC
TRBJ2-1	many	TRBD2	TRBV12-3/TRBV12-4	CASSNRLAGEGEQFF	TGTGCCAGCAGCAACAGGCTAGCGGGAGAGGGTGAGCAGTTCTTC
TRBJ2-1	many	-	TRBV12-3/TRBV12-4	CASSLDSLHNEQFF	TGTGCCAGCAGCCTTGACAGCCTACACAATGAGCAGTTCTTC
TRBJ2-7	-	TRBD2	TRBV6-1	CAILAGGRPRSYEQYF	TGTGCCATCCTAGCGGGAGGGCGGCCGAGGTCCTACGAGCAGTACTTC
TRBJ2-1	many	-	TRBV12-3/TRBV12-4	CASSFEVSYNEQFF	TGTGCCAGCAGTTTTGAGGTCTCCTACAATGAGCAGTTCTTC
TRBJ2-7	-	-	TRBV4-1	CASSDQGMPTYEQYF	TGCGCCAGCAGCGACCAAGGGATGCCAACCTACGAGCAGTACTTC
TRBJ2-7	few	-	TRBV2	CASSEAPTSAYEQYF	TGTGCCAGCAGTGAAGCCCCCACTAGTGCCTACGAGCAGTACTTC